This TCR beta chain was retrieved from a study of CD8 T cells in Susac syndrome. Study overall: Patients with Susac syndrome were therapy-naive, on corticosteroids, or on intravenous immunoglobulin alone at blood draw.

Details on this clonotype: Its antigen is undetermined.

Random hexamers were used to reverse transcribe the RNA input (about 0.5 to 1 ug). Each CDR3 protein is one row after TCRdb ran MiXCR on the immunoSEQ multiplex PCR reads. The sample carries under 200,000 distinct CDR3 sequences, 94% recorded once. The junction had 11 bases not matched to a gene; V was cut back by 2 bases and J by 7 bases. CDR1 and CDR2 (germline): MNHEY, SVGAGI. CDR3 length: 17 residues. Whole-study results and caveats: Clonal expansion was not seen in any Susac syndrome CD4+ T cell repertoire.

The TCR sequence derives from a human donor with Susac syndrome. V gene TRBV6-5 combines with J gene TRBJ1-2; 12 nucleotides agree with TRBD1. Sequencing was carried out using CD4+ T cells from PBMCs. The CDR3 region is CASSYTHGTGGLSGYTF. Here the CDR3 DNA reads TGTGCCAGCAGTTACACCCATGGGACAGGGGGCTTGAGTGGCTACACCTTC.